This TCR beta chain originates from a study of OX40 agonist ivuxolimab in advanced cancers. Study-wide context: Intravenous ivuxolimab at 0.01 to 10 mg/kg was given to patients every 2 weeks. Regarding the study as a whole: By week 6 at 0.1 to 3.0 mg/kg, blood CD4+ and CD8+ T cells had expanded clonally. Undetermined was the antigen specificity of the expanded peripheral T cells.

Clones were read by immunoSEQ multiplex PCR, and TCRdb kept only the in-frame ones, dropping some. The table has around 140,000 clones, about 92% seen once; the top ten hold 1%. Concerning this clone: Antigen unknown.

CDR3 size: 12 residues. Deletions cut 2 bases from V and 7 bases from J, with 12 bases between. Germline V CDR1 and CDR2: GTSNPN, SVGIG (reference sequence). The specimen comprised CD4+ or CD8+ T cells sorted from blood, sampled in a trial of the OX40 agonist ivuxolimab. The chain carries TRBV30 and TRBJ2-7; D not resolved. This clonotype was obtained from an adult with an advanced solid tumor such as melanoma, head and neck, liver or kidney cancer. The CDR3 DNA reads TGTGCCTGGAGTAGGCGATTAAGAGAGCAGTACTTC. This translates into CAWSRRLREQYF.